This T cell receptor beta chain came from a study of blood T cell repertoires in COVID-19. The wider study: Samples taken during acute and convalescent COVID-19 were collected in the United States, Italy and Spain.

Clones were sequenced by immunoSEQ multiplex PCR, and TCRdb holds only the in-frame ones, with some missing. The table has 60,000 to 75,000 clones, around 83% seen once. The CDR3 totals 15 residues. The V gene end was trimmed by 2 bases and the J gene end by 4 bases; junction bases not matched to a gene: 3. Germline V gene sequence: CDR1 SGDLS, CDR2 YYNGEE. V and J are TRBV9 and TRBJ2-3, with 11 bases matching TRBD2. Sample: peripheral blood. The TCR sequence derives from a human donor in a cohort sampled during active COVID-19. CDR3 nucleotide sequence: TGTGCCAGCAGCGTGCTAGCGGGAGGACCAGATACGCAGTATTTT. Amino acids: CASSVLAGGPDTQYF.